This T cell receptor beta chain was found in a study of Ad26.COV2.S vaccination and SARS-CoV-2 variants. Study summary: By the intramuscular route, Ad26.COV2.S was given once, or twice 56 days apart.

Study-wide results and limits: Analyses that measured TCR breadth and depth may have underestimated total T cell responses. Recipients of either vaccine or placebo displayed similar breadth of non-spike TCRs.

Profiling relied on immunoSEQ multiplex PCR, and the TCRdb table lists in-frame clones only, not all of them. The sample has about 350,000 clones, roughly 85% seen once. The treatment is: some 20 received Ad26.COV2.S at low or high dose, single or two shots; roughly 5 received placebo; per-sample allocation not given. Samples were taken on day 63 after the first vaccine or placebo injection. Concerning this clone: Its specificity is unknown.

This clonotype was obtained from a person aged 18-65 years who received the Ad26.COV2.S COVID-19 vaccine or a placebo. Source: peripheral blood, taken in a trial of Ad26.COV2.S vaccine versus placebo.

The CDR3 loop is CSVERQQNYGYTF. As DNA, the CDR3 is TGCAGCGTTGAGAGGCAACAGAACTATGGCTACACCTTC. V is TRBV29-1 and J is TRBJ1-2; D call uncertain. This CDR3 comprises 13 residues. Germline-derived CDR1 and CDR2 are SQVTM and ANQGSEA. V lost 3 bases and J 2 bases, leaving 10 bases between the germline ends.